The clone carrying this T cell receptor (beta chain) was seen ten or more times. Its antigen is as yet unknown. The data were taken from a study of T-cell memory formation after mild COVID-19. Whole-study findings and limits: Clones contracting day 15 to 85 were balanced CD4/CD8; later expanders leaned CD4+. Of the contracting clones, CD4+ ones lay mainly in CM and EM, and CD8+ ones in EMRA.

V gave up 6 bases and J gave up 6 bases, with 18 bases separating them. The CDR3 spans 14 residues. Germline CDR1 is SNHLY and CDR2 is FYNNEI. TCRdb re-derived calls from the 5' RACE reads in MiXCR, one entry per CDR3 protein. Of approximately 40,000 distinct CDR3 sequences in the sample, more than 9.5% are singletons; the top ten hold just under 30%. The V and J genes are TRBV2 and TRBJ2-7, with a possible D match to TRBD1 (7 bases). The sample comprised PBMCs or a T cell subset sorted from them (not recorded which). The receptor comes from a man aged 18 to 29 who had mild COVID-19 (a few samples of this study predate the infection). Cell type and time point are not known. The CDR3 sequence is CASSPQGQGGEQYV. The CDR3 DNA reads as TGTGCCAGCAGCCCCCAGGGGCAGGGGGGCGAGCAGTACGTC.